These 15 T cell receptor beta chains were all obtained from the same sample, sequenced in a study of OX40 agonist ivuxolimab in advanced cancers. Repertoires were generated with immunoSEQ multiplex PCR, while TCRdb's copy carries only in-frame clones and drops some. The sample lists 65,000 to 95,000 clones; around 83% were seen once. The sample consisted of CD4+ or CD8+ T cells sorted from blood, taken in a trial of the OX40 agonist ivuxolimab. These receptors were collected from an adult with an advanced solid tumor such as melanoma, head and neck, liver or kidney cancer.

The chain carries TRBV9 and TRBJ2-2; 14 bases are a match to TRBD2. With V trimmed by 0 bases and J by 0 bases, 7 bases remained unmatched. CDR3 length: 20 residues. Germline CDR1 is SGDLS and CDR2 is YYNGEE. The CDR3: CASSVEGTSGGTTNTGELFF. Written as DNA, the CDR3 is TGTGCCAGCAGCGTAGAGGGGACTAGCGGGGGTACTACGAACACCGGGGAGCTGTTTTTT.

This clone was seen only once. This chain connects TRBV5-1 to TRBJ1-1; D possibly corresponds to TRBD1 (5 bases). Germline V gene data show CDR1 as SGHRS and CDR2 as YFSETQ. The CDR3 sequence is 15 residues long. V dropped 0 bases and J dropped 0 bases, with 9 bases sitting between them. CDR3 in DNA: TGCGCCAGCAGCTTGGGACGGGGGGTGAACACTGAAGCTTTCTTT. It specifies CASSLGRGVNTEAFF.

The chain carries TRBV6-1 and TRBJ1-5; the D is unclear. The CDR3 runs 15 residues. With 1 base removed from V and 0 bases from J, the gap between germline ends came to 7 bases. Germline V gene data show CDR1 as MNHNS and CDR2 as SASEGT. The CDR3 DNA sequence: TGTGCCAGCAGTGAAGGTACAGATAGCAATCAGCCCCAGCATTTT. Translated, it gives CASSEGTDSNQPQHF.

The rearrangement links TRBV28 to TRBJ1-2, with D unresolved. Trimming removed 3 bases at V and 7 bases at J, with 6 bases between. This CDR3 contains 11 residues. The germline CDR1 and CDR2 sequences are MDHEN and SYDVKM. The CDR3 spells CASSFVSGYTF. The CDR3 coding sequence is TGTGCCAGCAGTTTTGTGAGTGGCTACACCTTC.

This clone has just a few counts. This chain connects TRBV5-1 to TRBJ2-5; TRBD2 matches at 12 bases. Germline V gene lookup returns CDR1 SGHRS and CDR2 YFSETQ. J was trimmed by 5 bases and V by 4 bases; bases with no gene match: 6. The length of the CDR3 is 15 residues. The DNA of the CDR3 is TGCGCCAGCAGCCGACTAGCGGGAGACGGGGAGACCCAGTACTTC. It encodes CASSRLAGDGETQYF.

V and J are TRBV28 and TRBJ1-3, with 9 nucleotides matching TRBD1. CDR1 is MDHEN and CDR2 is SYDVKM in the germline V gene. Germline trimming cut 2 bases from V and 4 bases from J; bases unmatched to any gene: 3. This CDR3 is 15 amino acids long. The CDR3: CASSLTGGPGNTIYF. The CDR3 DNA is TGTGCCAGCAGTTTAACAGGGGGCCCCGGAAACACCATATATTTT.

In its sample, this clone ranks as medium-sized. The chain couples TRBV30 to TRBJ1-4; D gene unclear. The CDR3 sequence is 15 residues long. CDR1 is GTSNPN, CDR2 SVGIG, per germline (reference sequence). V gave up 2 bases and J gave up 10 bases, with 20 bases separating them. The CDR3 sequence: CAWSKLRIGIGKLFF. CDR3 sequence (DNA): TGTGCCTGGAGTAAACTCAGGATCGGTATCGGAAAACTGTTTTTT.

Comment on this clone: One end of the junction varies from germline; a read error may be responsible. The chain has TRBV5-1 and TRBJ2-7, with TRBD1 matching over 11 bases. Germline loops: CDR1 SGHRS, CDR2 YFSETQ. The CDR3 has 15 amino acids. The CDR3 reads CTSSLILGQGGEQYF. For the CDR3, the DNA is TGCACCAGCAGCTTGATTCTGGGACAGGGGGGCGAGCAGTACTTC.

The CDR3 region has the DNA TGTGCCAGCAGGGGGACAGGGGGCAACACTGAAGCTTTCTTT. Its protein product is CASRGTGGNTEAFF. This chain joins TRBV11-1 and TRBJ1-1; TRBD1 aligns across 12 bases. This CDR3 comprises 14 residues. The V segment lost 6 bases and the J segment 2 bases; nucleotides outside the gene matches: 1. The V gene's germline CDR1 is SGHAT and CDR2 FQDESV (reference sequence). The full variable domain, rest sourced from reference TRBV11-1 and TRBJ1-1, is EAEVAQSPRYKITEKSQAVAFWCDPISGHATLYWYRQILGQGPELLVQFQDESVVDDSQLPKDRFSAERLKGVDSTLKIQPAELGDSAMYLCASRGTGGNTEAFFGQGTRLTVV.

This chain joins TRBV19 and TRBJ1-4, with D maybe TRBD1 (6 bases). Germline CDR1 reads LNHDA; CDR2 reads SQIVND (reference sequence). Trimming took 3 bases from V and 0 from J, leaving 11 bases between them. The CDR3 covers 16 residues. CDR3 DNA: TGTGCCAGTAGTATCAACAGGGACGCAACTAATGAAAAACTGTTTTTT. Its translation: CASSINRDATNEKLFF.

Only one count was recorded for this clone. In nucleotides, the CDR3 is TGTGCCAGCAGTTCGACGGACAGATCCCCTGAAGCTTTCTTT. It specifies CASSSTDRSPEAFF. This chain uses TRBV27 with TRBJ1-1, with TRBD1 as a possible D gene (6 bases). CDR3 length: 14 amino acids. Deletions cut 4 bases from V and 6 bases from J, with 15 bases between. Germline loops: CDR1 MNHEY, CDR2 SMNVEV (reference sequence).

The chain recombines TRBV11-2 with TRBJ1-6; a weak D match, TRBD1 (5 bases). Trimming cost V 6 bases and J 5 bases, with 14 bases left between them. CDR1 is SGHAT and CDR2 is FQNNGV in the germline V gene. The CDR3 has 15 residues. CDR3 region: CASRPMGLNNSPLHF. CDR3 bases: TGTGCCAGCAGACCTATGGGACTGAATAATTCACCCCTCCACTTT.

V usage is TRBV30 and J usage is TRBJ2-1, with 7 bases fitting TRBD2. Germline CDR1 reads GTSNPN; CDR2 reads SVGIG (reference sequence). V was clipped by 0 bases and J by 3 bases; unmatched bases: 8. CDR3 length: 16 amino acids. CDR3 amino acids: CAWSVVGLADYNEQFF. The CDR3 DNA sequence: TGTGCCTGGAGTGTAGTTGGTCTAGCGGACTACAATGAGCAGTTCTTC.

The CDR3 spells CASSYGEGWTDTQYF. As DNA, the CDR3 is TGTGCCAGCAGTTACGGAGAGGGTTGGACAGATACGCAGTATTTT. J is TRBJ2-3 and V is TRBV6-5, with a weak D call TRBD2 (5 bases). Trimming stripped 2 bases from V and 3 bases from J, with 12 bases between. Germline V lookup: CDR1 MNHEY, CDR2 SVGAGI. The CDR3 has 15 residues.

The chain combines TRBV6-1 with TRBJ2-1; D assignment may be TRBD1 or TRBD2 (7 bases each). Germline V gene lookup returns CDR1 MNHNS and CDR2 SASEGT. V gave up 8 bases and J gave up 6 bases, with 17 bases separating them. The CDR3 loop spans 14 amino acids. For the CDR3, the DNA is TGTGCCAGCTCGACAGGGACTACGGGCAATGAGCAGTTCTTC. Protein sequence: CASSTGTTGNEQFF.